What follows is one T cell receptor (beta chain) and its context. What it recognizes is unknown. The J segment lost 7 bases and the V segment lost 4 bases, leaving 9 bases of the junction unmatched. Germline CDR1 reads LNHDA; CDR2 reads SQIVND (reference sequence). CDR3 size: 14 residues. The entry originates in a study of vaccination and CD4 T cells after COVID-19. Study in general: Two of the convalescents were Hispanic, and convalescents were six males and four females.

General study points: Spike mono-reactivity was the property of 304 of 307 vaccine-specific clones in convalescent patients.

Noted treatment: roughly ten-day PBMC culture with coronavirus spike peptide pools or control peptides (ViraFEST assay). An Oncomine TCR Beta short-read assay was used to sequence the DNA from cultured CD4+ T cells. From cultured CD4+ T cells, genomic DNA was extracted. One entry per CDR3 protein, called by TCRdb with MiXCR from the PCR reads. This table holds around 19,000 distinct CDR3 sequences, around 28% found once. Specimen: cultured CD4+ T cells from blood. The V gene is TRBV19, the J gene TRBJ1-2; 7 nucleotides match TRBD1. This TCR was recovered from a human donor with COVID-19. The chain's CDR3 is CASSTWGTGVGYTF. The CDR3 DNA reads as TGTGCCAGTAGTACCTGGGGAACAGGGGTTGGCTACACCTTC. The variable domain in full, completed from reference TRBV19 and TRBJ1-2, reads DGGITQSPKYLFRKEGQNVTLSCEQNLNHDAMYWYRQDPGQGLRLIYYSQIVNDFQKGDIAEGYSVSREKKESFPLTVTSAQKNPTAFYLCASSTWGTGVGYTFGSGTRLTVV.